These 25 T cell receptor beta chains came from one sample sequenced in a study of blood T cell repertoires in COVID-19. Only in-frame clones appear in the TCRdb table, and some are missing; sequencing was by immunoSEQ multiplex PCR. The data contain 250,000 to 300,000 clones, roughly 80% of them singletons. The sequenced sample consisted of PBMCs or T cells enriched from blood (not recorded which). The source is a man aged 35 to 55 who had been exposed to COVID-19.

This clone occurred a few times. J is TRBJ1-5 and V is TRBV7-9; D is ambiguous. This CDR3 comprises 12 residues. Germline values: CDR1 SEHNR, CDR2 FQNEAQ (reference sequence). V was clipped by 3 bases and J by 9 bases, with 9 bases between them. The CDR3 DNA reads as TGTGCCAGCAGCTTGGCCTCAGGGCCCCAGCATTTT. Its translation is CASSLASGPQHF.

The chain carries TRBV28 and TRBJ2-3; D might be TRBD1 (7 bases). There are 16 residues in the CDR3. Trimming shortened V by 4 bases and J by 3 bases, and 17 bases separated the two germline ends. CDR1 and CDR2 (germline): MDHEN, SYDVKM. CDR3 amino acids: CASSSLEAGGTDTQYF. The DNA for the CDR3 is TGTGCCAGCAGTTCTTTAGAGGCAGGGGGGACAGATACGCAGTATTTT.

This clone was recorded many times. The V call is TRBV29-1, the J call TRBJ2-3; 7 bases are a match to TRBD2. V trimming: 5 bases; J trimming: 4 bases; junction bases outside the gene matches: 9. This CDR3 has 14 residues. Germline CDR1 and CDR2: SQVTM and ANQGSEA. As DNA, the CDR3 is TGCAGCGTTATGGGGGGGGTAGGCGCAGATACGCAGTATTTT. Protein: CSVMGGVGADTQYF.

On this clone itself: One junction end does not reproduce the germline sequence, and a read error may be involved. The gene calls are TRBV7-7 and TRBJ2-5; 7 nucleotides align to TRBD1. CDR1 and CDR2 from the germline V gene are SSHAT and FNYEAQ (reference sequence). This CDR3 contains 12 residues. CDR3: CASSPDRETQYF. In DNA, the CDR3 is TGTGCTAGCAGCCCGGACAGGGAGACCCAGTACTTC.

The chain has TRBV3-1 (or the pseudogene TRBV3-2) and TRBJ1-2, with a tentative D call TRBD1 (6 bases). With 3 bases removed from V and 2 bases from J, the gap between germline ends came to 16 bases. Germline lookup yields CDR1 LGHDT and CDR2 YNNKEL (reference sequence). This CDR3 comprises 16 residues. In DNA form, the CDR3 reads TGTGCCAGCAGCCAGGGGACACCCAACAGAAACTATGGCTACACCTTC. Translating gives CASSQGTPNRNYGYTF.

The chain recombines TRBV6-5 with TRBJ1-2; tentative D call: TRBD1 (5 bases). CDR3 length: 13 residues. Germline V gives CDR1 MNHEY, CDR2 SVGAGI. V was shortened by 6 bases and J by 1 base, with 9 bases between the two germline ends. The CDR3: CASSLDSNYGYTF. DNA of the CDR3: TGTGCCAGCAGCCTCGACAGTAACTATGGCTACACCTTC.

The V and J genes are TRBV11-2 and TRBJ1-1; TRBD1 matches 7 bases. The V gene's germline CDR1 is SGHAT and CDR2 FQNNGV. The CDR3 is 14 amino acids. V lost 4 bases and J lost 3; bases outside the gene matches: 5. CDR3 sequence: CASSSQGPDTEAFF. CDR3 coding DNA: TGTGCCAGCAGCTCACAGGGGCCCGACACTGAAGCTTTCTTT. Based on the CDR3 plus reference TRBV11-2 and TRBJ1-1, the full variable domain is EAGVAQSPRYKIIEKRQSVAFWCNPISGHATLYWYQQILGQGPKLLIQFQNNGVVDDSQLPKDRFSAERLKGVDSTLKIQPAKLEDSAVYLCASSSQGPDTEAFFGQGTRLTVV.

This chain links TRBV11-2 with TRBJ1-5; TRBD1 might be the D (6 bases). Trimming stripped 5 bases from V and 5 bases from J, with 16 bases between. Germline V CDR1 and CDR2: SGHAT, FQNNGV. There are 15 residues in the CDR3. The CDR3 DNA follows: TGTGCCAGCAGCCGGGGGGGGGCACGGTATCAGCCCCAGCATTTT. Translated, it gives CASSRGGARYQPQHF.

The chain is built from TRBV12-3 or TRBV12-4 and TRBJ1-2; D is unclear. The CDR3 has 13 residues. Trimming stripped 0 bases from V and 7 bases from J, with 9 bases between. The CDR3 DNA follows: TGTGCCAGCAGTTTAGCGCGGGCAGTTGGCTACACCTTC. It is translated as CASSLARAVGYTF.

In this sample, this clone turned up a few times. The chain has TRBV12-3 or TRBV12-4 and TRBJ1-1; D not resolved. The V end was cut by 6 bases, the J end by 3 bases, with 8 bases between. The CDR3 length is 12 residues. The CDR3 bases are TGTGCCAGCAGCTTAATATACACTGAAGCTTTCTTT. Translating it yields CASSLIYTEAFF.

On this clone: A much more abundant neighbour one base away suggests this may be a read error. The rearrangement links TRBV6-5 to TRBJ2-3, with 10 bases aligning to TRBD2. The germline gives CDR1 MNHEY, CDR2 SVGAGI. The CDR3 spans 13 residues. After removal of 10 bases from V and 1 base from J, the junction contained 2 bases not matched to a gene. CDR3 nucleotides: TGTGCCACCGGGACTAGCGGCACAGATACGCAGTATTTT. Amino acid sequence: CATGTSGTDTQYF.

V usage is TRBV11-2 and J usage is TRBJ1-4, with D hard to call. The V and J ends lost 5 bases and 10 bases respectively, with 20 bases between them. Germline V gene lookup returns CDR1 SGHAT and CDR2 FQNNGV. The CDR3 consists of 15 residues. This chain's CDR3 is CASSEGSENPAKLFF. In DNA form, the CDR3 reads TGTGCCAGCAGCGAGGGCTCGGAAAACCCTGCAAAACTGTTTTTT.

This clone has just a few counts. CDR3 sequence: CATSDPEAGELVQPQHF. In nucleotides, the CDR3 is TGTGCCACCAGTGACCCTGAGGCAGGGGAATTGGTTCAGCCCCAGCATTTT. The chain joins TRBV24-1 to TRBJ1-5; D is possibly TRBD1 (6 bases). Trimming left V 4 bases short and J 6 bases short, with 21 bases between. The germline CDR1 and CDR2 sequences are KGHDR and SFDVKD. The CDR3 spans 17 residues.

This clone appeared once. This chain links TRBV13 with TRBJ2-7; TRBD2 matches 11 bases. The ends lost 5 bases at V and 4 bases at J; junction bases unmatched: 10. CDR3 length: 16 residues. Germline CDR1 PRHDT, CDR2 FYEKMQ (reference sequence). The CDR3, as DNA: TGTGCCAGCAGCCCAAGGACTAGCGGGTTGTCTTACGAGCAGTACTTC. Residues: CASSPRTSGLSYEQYF.

This CDR3 is CASSPRDREETQYF. The CDR3 region has the DNA TGTGCCAGCAGCCCTCGGGACAGGGAAGAGACCCAGTACTTC. The V gene is TRBV7-9, the J gene TRBJ2-5; 9 bases line up with TRBD1. Germline-derived CDR1 and CDR2 are SEHNR and FQNEAQ (reference sequence). V gave up 5 bases and J gave up 3 bases; unmatched junction bases: 4. This CDR3 has 14 amino acids. The variable domain in full, with the rest retrieved from reference TRBV7-9 and TRBJ2-5, is DTGVSQNPRHKITKRGQNVTFRCDPISEHNRLYWYRQTLGQGPEFLTYFQNEAQLEKSRLLSDRFSAERPKGSFSTLEIQRTEQGDSAMYLCASSPRDREETQYFGPGTRLLVL.

The V call is TRBV5-4, the J call TRBJ2-1; D may be TRBD2 (5 bases). This CDR3 comprises 11 residues. V lost 2 bases and J 15 bases, leaving 12 bases between the germline ends. Per the germline V gene, CDR1 is SGHNT and CDR2 is YYREEE (reference sequence). CDR3 DNA sequence: TGTGCCAGCAGCTTCGCGGAGGTACGGTTCTTC. It codes for CASSFAEVRFF.

The chain combines TRBV3-1 (or the pseudogene TRBV3-2) with TRBJ1-3; D not resolved. The V and J ends lost 1 base and 7 bases respectively, with 11 bases between them. Germline CDR1 and CDR2: LGHDT and YNNKEL (reference sequence). The CDR3 is 14 amino acids. CDR3 region: CASSQAASVNTIYF. CDR3 sequence (DNA): TGTGCCAGCAGCCAAGCGGCCAGCGTCAACACCATATATTTT.

The chain is built from TRBV18 and TRBJ1-2; no clear D gene. This CDR3 spans 16 amino acids. Germline V gene lookup returns CDR1 KGHSH and CDR2 LQKENI. Trimming shortened V by 6 bases and J by 6 bases, and 23 bases separated the two germline ends. The DNA of the CDR3 is TGTGCCAGCTCTTCGGGCGGGGTTCCGCCTCATCATGGCTACACCTTC. It encodes CASSSGGVPPHHGYTF.

This clone was counted a single time. This chain uses TRBV10-3 with TRBJ1-2; maybe TRBD1 (5 bases). This CDR3 has 15 amino acids. Germline lookup yields CDR1 ENHRY and CDR2 SYGVKD. Between the trimmed V and J ends, which lost 8 bases and 4 bases, there was a span of 20 bases. The CDR3: CAIVGSPDSPYGYTF. The CDR3 DNA reads as TGTGCCATCGTAGGGTCGCCAGACAGCCCCTATGGCTACACCTTC.

This clone was found once. Other DNA sequences in the sample encode the same CDR3. The genes are TRBV9 and TRBJ2-3; tentative D call: TRBD2 (5 bases). The CDR3 loop spans 16 amino acids. CDR1 and CDR2 (germline): SGDLS, YYNGEE. The V end was cut by 0 bases, the J end by 1 base, with 12 bases between. CDR3 sequence: CASSVGPGRGTDTQYF. The CDR3 bases are TGTGCCAGCAGCGTAGGCCCGGGAAGGGGCACAGATACGCAGTATTTT.

This chain uses TRBV20-1 with TRBJ1-2; D is uncertain. This CDR3 has 13 residues. The V end was cut by 3 bases, the J end by 4 bases, with 12 bases between. Germline V lookup: CDR1 DFQATT, CDR2 SNEGSKA (reference sequence). The CDR3 is CSASAGGSYGYTF. The CDR3, as DNA: TGCAGTGCTAGTGCTGGCGGCTCCTATGGCTACACCTTC.

The J gene is TRBJ1-2, the V gene TRBV7-9; 9 nucleotides align to TRBD1. This CDR3 is built from 15 residues. V dropped 4 bases and J dropped 7; count of bases not matched to a gene: 10. Germline assignment: CDR1 SEHNR and CDR2 FQNEAQ (reference sequence). CDR3: CASSSPGQGIRGYTF. CDR3 DNA sequence: TGTGCCAGCAGCTCTCCGGGACAGGGTATTCGTGGCTACACCTTC.

The J gene is TRBJ2-3, the V gene TRBV3-1 (or the pseudogene TRBV3-2); 9 nucleotides match TRBD2. Germline CDR1 and CDR2: LGHDT and YNNKEL (reference sequence). Trimming at V came to 2 bases and at J to 3 bases, leaving 6 bases not matched to a gene. CDR3 length: 16 amino acids. Here the CDR3 DNA reads TGTGCCAGCAGCCAACCAGCGGGAGGAGGGACAGATACGCAGTATTTT. Its translation: CASSQPAGGGTDTQYF.

As for this clone: Other DNA sequences in the sample encode the same CDR3. The rearrangement uses TRBV3-1 (or the pseudogene TRBV3-2) and TRBJ1-4; D is possibly TRBD1 (6 bases). This CDR3 is built from 14 residues. The germline V and J ends were trimmed by 3 bases and 7 bases, with 12 bases remaining between them. Per the germline V gene, CDR1 is LGHDT and CDR2 is YNNKEL (reference sequence). CDR3 sequence (DNA): TGTGCCAGCAGCCAGGGGGCTGGTGGTGAAAAACTGTTTTTT. Translation: CASSQGAGGEKLFF.

This sequence joins TRBV7-6 and TRBJ2-7; D is possibly TRBD2 (5 bases). Trimming left V 5 bases short and J 6 bases short, with 14 bases between. Germline V CDR1 and CDR2: SGHVS, FNYEAQ. The CDR3 is made up of 13 amino acids. CDR3 DNA sequence: TGTGCCAGCAGCCTAGAGTTAGAGGGCGAGCAGTACTTC. It encodes CASSLELEGEQYF. Full variable domain (missing parts from reference TRBV7-6 and TRBJ2-7): GAGVSQSPRYKVTKRGQDVALRCDPISGHVSLYWYRQALGQGPEFLTYFNYEAQQDKSGLPNDRFSAERPEGSISTLTIQRTEQRDSAMYRCASSLELEGEQYFGPGTRLTVT.